The present TCR beta chain was sequenced within a study of cytomegalovirus exposure and HLA in healthy donors. This CDR3 region has 13 residues. V was shortened by 4 bases and J by 6 bases, with 10 bases between the two germline ends. The germline gives CDR1 SNHLY, CDR2 FYNNEI. The PCR was carried out with 60 Vbeta primers and 13 Jbeta primers. Here immunoSEQ multiplex PCR was the method, and the copy in TCRdb shows in-frame clones only, minus some. Its table records 65,000 to 85,000 clones. With regard to this clone: Its matching antigen is unknown.

Study-level results: Presence/absence analysis assumed near-uniform sequencing depth across donors. A later analysis showed that HLA-associated TCR beta chains had undergone more clonal expansion than equally common others.

The sequence was collected from a female donor in good health and CMV-seropositive. The specimen sequenced was PBMCs. The V call is TRBV2, the J call TRBJ1-5; D gene uncertain. The CDR3 DNA follows: TGTGCCAGCAGTGCTGAGGGTGGTCAGCCCCAGCATTTT. As protein: CASSAEGGQPQHF.